Each of the 13 T cell receptor beta chains below was sequenced from the same sample in a study of OX40 agonist ivuxolimab in advanced cancers. The assay was immunoSEQ multiplex PCR, and TCRdb's table has in-frame clones only and misses some. The sample holds fewer than 90,000 clones, about 88% seen once. Sample: CD4+ or CD8+ T cells sorted from blood, taken in a trial of the OX40 agonist ivuxolimab. The receptors originated from an adult with an advanced solid tumor such as melanoma, head and neck, liver or kidney cancer.

The chain recombines TRBV20-1 with TRBJ2-7; D gene ambiguous. Looked up from germline, CDR1 is DFQATT and CDR2 is SNEGSKA (reference sequence). The V gene lost 1 base and the J gene lost 4 bases, with 5 bases spanning the gap. CDR3 length: 11 amino acids. In nucleotides, the CDR3 is TGCAGTGCTAGAGTCCTTTACGAGCAGTACGTC. Translating it yields CSARVLYEQYV.

The chain recombines TRBV5-1 with TRBJ2-1, with D possibly being TRBD1 (6 bases). The CDR3 length is 15 residues. Germline-derived CDR1 and CDR2 are SGHRS and YFSETQ. V shed 0 bases and J shed 4 bases, with 11 bases lying between them. CDR3 in DNA: TGCGCCAGCAGCTTGGGGCAGGGGCTATACAATGAGCAGTTCTTC. This translates into CASSLGQGLYNEQFF.

The chain recombines TRBV5-4 with TRBJ2-3, with TRBD2 as a possible D gene (6 bases). V was shortened by 4 bases and J by 0 bases, with 18 bases between the two germline ends. Germline CDR1 and CDR2: SGHNT and YYREEE (reference sequence). The CDR3 sequence is 17 residues long. This chain's CDR3 is CASSQRTAGTSTDTQYF. Here the CDR3 DNA reads TGTGCCAGCAGCCAAAGGACCGCCGGGACTAGCACAGATACGCAGTATTTT.

The rearrangement uses TRBV18 and TRBJ2-3; 11 bases align to TRBD2. J lost 0 bases, V lost 2 bases, and 4 bases had no gene match. CDR3 size: 17 residues. The germline gives CDR1 KGHSH, CDR2 LQKENI. The CDR3: CASSPGTSGGSTDTQYF. In nucleotides, the CDR3 is TGTGCCAGCTCACCAGGGACTAGCGGAGGGAGCACAGATACGCAGTATTTT.

The chain joins TRBV27 to TRBJ2-1; the match to TRBD2 covers 11 bases. Germline CDR1 and CDR2: MNHEY and SMNVEV (reference sequence). The V segment lost 5 bases and the J segment 0 bases; nucleotides outside the gene matches: 6. This CDR3 is built from 17 residues. The CDR3 nucleotides are TGTGCCAGCAGTCCCAGACTAGCGGGGAGCTCCTACAATGAGCAGTTCTTC. This encodes CASSPRLAGSSYNEQFF.

The chain carries TRBV6-1 and TRBJ1-2, with no clear D. Germline loops: CDR1 MNHNS, CDR2 SASEGT. The CDR3 contains 12 residues. V lost 6 bases and J 1 base, leaving 6 bases between the germline ends. CDR3 protein: CASRTVNYGYTF. The CDR3 DNA sequence: TGTGCCAGCAGGACCGTTAACTATGGCTACACCTTC.

This sequence joins TRBV20-1 and TRBJ2-7; tentative D call: TRBD1 (6 bases). The length of the CDR3 is 11 residues. Per the germline V gene, CDR1 is DFQATT and CDR2 is SNEGSKA (reference sequence). CDR3 DNA: TGCAGTGCAACTGACAGGCTCAACCATTTGGTC. Its protein is CSATDRLNHLV.

This CDR3 reads CASSVVWTSGNNNEQFF. The CDR3, as DNA: TGTGCCAGCAGCGTAGTTTGGACTAGCGGGAACAACAATGAGCAGTTCTTC. This rearrangement joins TRBV9 to TRBJ2-1; 12 bases map to TRBD2. Looked up from germline, CDR1 is SGDLS and CDR2 is YYNGEE. Trimming took 0 bases from V and 5 from J; bases not matched to a gene: 6. This CDR3 region has 17 residues.

The rearrangement uses TRBV18 and TRBJ2-3; 13 bases are shared with TRBD2. The CDR3 consists of 17 residues. Germline CDR1 is KGHSH and CDR2 is LQKENI. Trimming took 3 bases from V and 6 from J; bases not matched to a gene: 9. In nucleotides, the CDR3 is TGTGCCAGCTCACCGCAGCAGACTAGCGGGGGGATGGATACGCAGTATTTT. Translation: CASSPQQTSGGMDTQYF.

The genes are TRBV27 and TRBJ1-6; no clear D gene. This CDR3 contains 14 residues. Germline V lookup: CDR1 MNHEY, CDR2 SMNVEV (reference sequence). V was trimmed by 0 bases and J by 7 bases, leaving 7 bases between them. The CDR3 DNA follows: TGTGCCAGCAGTTTATCGCCCGGGAATTCACCCCTCCACTTT. It specifies CASSLSPGNSPLHF.

This chain links TRBV9 with TRBJ2-6; perhaps D is TRBD1 or TRBD2 (5 bases each). The CDR3 loop spans 16 amino acids. Per the germline V gene, CDR1 is SGDLS and CDR2 is YYNGEE. V shed 0 bases and J shed 0 bases, with 7 bases lying between them. CDR3 in amino acids: CASSVVGGSGANVLTF. The CDR3 bases are TGTGCCAGCAGCGTAGTTGGGGGCTCTGGGGCCAACGTCCTGACTTTC.

The chain employs TRBV5-1 and TRBJ1-4; TRBD1 might be the D (5 bases). Germline CDR1 and CDR2: SGHRS and YFSETQ. V shed 2 bases and J shed 5 bases, with 10 bases lying between them. The CDR3 loop spans 14 amino acids. CDR3 nucleotide sequence: TGCGCCAGCAGCTTAACAGGATCCAATGAAAAACTGTTTTTT. It yields the protein CASSLTGSNEKLFF.

This clone was found once. The V call is TRBV7-2, the J call TRBJ2-1; possible D gene TRBD2, 6 bases. Trimming stripped 7 bases from V and 0 bases from J, with 16 bases between. Per the germline V gene, CDR1 is SGHTA and CDR2 is FQGNSA. CDR3 size: 16 residues. CDR3 DNA: TGTGCCAGCAACAAACGCGGGGAAAGCTCCTACAATGAGCAGTTCTTC. It encodes CASNKRGESSYNEQFF.